These 3 T cell receptor beta chains came from one sample sequenced in a study of blood T cell repertoires in COVID-19. Generated by immunoSEQ multiplex PCR, the TCRdb table keeps only in-frame clones and is missing some. Of some 200,000 clones listed, roughly 84% are singletons. Sequenced: peripheral blood. The receptor set was obtained from a man aged 45 to 65 who had recovered from COVID-19.

The V gene is TRBV5-1, the J gene TRBJ1-3, with 9 bases aligning to TRBD1. The CDR3 has 16 residues. Per germline, CDR1 SGHRS and CDR2 YFSETQ. The J segment lost 11 bases and the V segment lost 4 bases, leaving 16 bases of the junction unmatched. CDR3 amino acids: CASSGSGTGSRTPIYF. The DNA for the CDR3 is TGCGCCAGCAGCGGATCCGGGACAGGGAGTCGAACCCCCATATATTTT.

The genes are TRBV25-1 and TRBJ1-6; a weak D match, TRBD1 (5 bases). CDR3 length: 14 residues. CDR1 and CDR2 from the germline V gene are MGHDK and SYGVNS. V lost 4 bases, J lost 9 bases, and 13 bases lay in between. CDR3 sequence reads: CASSAWTSVSPLHF. CDR3 DNA sequence: TGTGCCAGCAGTGCGTGGACAAGTGTTTCACCCCTCCACTTT.

The chain is built from TRBV13 and TRBJ2-5; TRBD2 matches at 13 bases. CDR3 length: 16 residues. Trimming removed 1 base from V and 3 bases from J; junction bases left unmatched: 2. CDR1 PRHDT and CDR2 FYEKMQ come from the germline V gene (reference sequence). CDR3 region: CASSLATSGREETQYF. In nucleotides, the CDR3 is TGTGCCAGCAGCTTAGCCACTAGCGGGAGGGAAGAGACCCAGTACTTC.